What follows are 9 T cell receptor beta chains derived from one specimen sequenced in a study of blood T cells in healthy people across ages. A second PCR of about 6 to 12 cycles used a sample-barcoded 5' primer and a J-beta primer mix. Using its own MiXCR run on the 5' RACE reads, TCRdb lists one record per CDR3 protein. Altogether 1.5 million to 2 million distinct CDR3 sequences are present, 28% being singletons, with the ten largest covering roughly 8%. The sample consisted of blood. The receptors shown here come from a woman in her twenties or thirties in good health.

The chain recombines TRBV6-5 with TRBJ1-5, with D hard to call. CDR3 length: 15 residues. Per the germline V gene, CDR1 is MNHEY and CDR2 is SVGAGI. V was clipped by 0 bases and J by 2 bases, with 8 bases between them. The CDR3 sequence: CASSYSFPGNQPQHF. CDR3 DNA: TGTGCCAGCAGTTACTCGTTTCCGGGCAATCAGCCCCAGCATTTT.

The J gene is TRBJ2-5, the V gene TRBV4-1; 11 bases match TRBD2. This CDR3 has 20 amino acids. Germline CDR1 and CDR2: MGHRA and YSYEKL. Trimming removed 0 bases from V and 1 base from J; junction bases left unmatched: 13. The CDR3 region is CASSQDILSGGAAPQETQYF. Here the CDR3 DNA reads TGCGCCAGCAGCCAAGATATTCTTAGCGGGGGGGCCGCACCCCAAGAGACCCAGTACTTC.

The table lists this clonotype with a few counts. V gene TRBV20-1 combines with J gene TRBJ2-1; D may match TRBD1 or TRBD2 (5 bases each). Trimming removed 3 bases from V and 2 bases from J, with 14 bases in between. CDR1 and CDR2 from the germline V gene are DFQATT and SNEGSKA (reference sequence). The CDR3 is 15 residues long. The CDR3 region has the DNA TGCAGTGCTAGTCCCGGGACGTCGCCCTACAATGAGCAGTTCTTC. Encoded protein: CSASPGTSPYNEQFF.

This clonotype came up a few times. The chain links TRBV7-2 to TRBJ2-7; 7 nucleotides align to TRBD1. Germline V gene lookup returns CDR1 SGHTA and CDR2 FQGNSA. CDR3 length: 15 residues. The trim removed 5 bases at V and 7 bases at J, leaving 14 bases unmatched. The chain's CDR3 is CASSPNPGGPSEQYF. The CDR3 region has the DNA TGTGCCAGCAGCCCGAACCCAGGGGGACCTAGTGAGCAGTACTTC.

The table lists this clonotype with many counts. J is TRBJ2-7 and V is TRBV7-2, with D tentatively TRBD1 (5 bases). V lost 0 bases, J lost 5 bases, and 17 bases lay in between. Germline values: CDR1 SGHTA, CDR2 FQGNSA. The CDR3 loop spans 16 amino acids. In DNA form, the CDR3 reads TGTGCCAGCAGCTTAGCCTTGCGGATATCAGGGCACGAGCAGTACTTC. Its translation is CASSLALRISGHEQYF.

V is TRBV7-2 and J is TRBJ2-7; TRBD2 matches at 11 bases. Germline assignment: CDR1 SGHTA and CDR2 FQGNSA. The CDR3 loop spans 15 amino acids. Trimming cost V 7 bases and J 1 base; bases outside gene matches: 6. CDR3 loop: CASTRTSGRSYEQYF. The DNA of the CDR3 is TGTGCCAGCACCAGAACTAGCGGGAGATCCTACGAGCAGTACTTC.

The chain uses TRBV4-1 and TRBJ2-5; D is unresolved. V dropped 0 bases and J dropped 5 bases, with 10 bases sitting between them. Germline V CDR1 and CDR2: MGHRA, YSYEKL. This CDR3 has 14 amino acids. For the CDR3, the DNA is TGCGCCAGCAGCCAAGATCTCGGTGTTGAGACCCAGTACTTC. It encodes CASSQDLGVETQYF.

The chain uses TRBV11-2 and TRBJ2-5, with 8 nucleotides matching TRBD1. The CDR3 extends over 15 amino acids. Germline V gives CDR1 SGHAT, CDR2 FQNNGV. V was pared by 0 bases and J by 1 base, with 1 base of the junction left unmatched. The CDR3 sequence is CASSLDRGPQETQYF. The CDR3 DNA follows: TGTGCCAGCAGCTTAGACAGGGGGCCCCAAGAGACCCAGTACTTC.

J is TRBJ1-1 and V is TRBV29-1; D call uncertain. Looked up from germline, CDR1 is SQVTM and CDR2 is ANQGSEA. This CDR3 contains 14 residues. Deletions cut 8 bases from V and 7 bases from J, with 23 bases between. DNA for the CDR3: TGCAGCCATGTGACGTACGGTCCGGGGAGTGAAGCTTTCTTT. Amino acid sequence: CSHVTYGPGSEAFF.